Reported below is one T cell receptor (beta chain). Its cognate antigen has yet to be identified. One base away there is no much larger clone; base qualities are not given. The immunoSEQ Assay, a bias-controlled multiplex PCR, was used to amplify TCRbeta CDR3 regions from genomic DNA. The authors processed their data as follows. The number of nucleated cells in each sample was estimated from the amplification of reference gene primers within the assay. Sequence reads were collapsed and filtered to measure the absolute abundance of every unique TCRbeta CDR3 rearrangement. Productive Simpson clonality was computed per sample as the square root of Simpson's diversity index over productive rearrangements. In TCRdb, the immuneACCESS table is reduced to in-frame sequences with V and J assigned. These tables do not hold every clone; where another copy was compared, an unresolved V gene accounts for under half, and the others remain unexplained. V, J and clone size are those of that table, while D and trimming were read from the DNA. This sample holds approximately 330,000 clones; about nine tenths were observed only once. The ten top clones hold over 8.5% of the sample.

In the prospective study, participants were 18 to 89 years old, resided in 25 or so geographic areas of the United States, and were enrolled through a virtual design. Cohort assignment in the prospective study relied on participant-reported clinical history from a screening survey and a study questionnaire. Recovered participants in ImmuneRACE Cohort 3 were defined by two consecutive negative NP/OP PCR tests, clearance by a healthcare professional, or resolution of symptoms. In the prospective study, whole blood, serum and a nasopharyngeal or oropharyngeal swab were collected from each participant by mobile phlebotomists. Additional blood draws and questionnaires over an approximately two-month period could optionally be provided by prospective study participants. Before DNA extraction, blood samples from the prospective study were shipped at room temperature or frozen. The sample originates from a study of blood T cell repertoires in COVID-19 (TCRdb year 2020). Broadly, across the study: Samples covering the acute and convalescent phases of COVID-19 were provided by collaborators in the United States, Italy and Spain. Where HLA class I and class II types were available, the types were taken from metadata supplied by the sample provider, not from assay-based typing. The repertoires were made available in a free public database intended to serve as a resource for research on the immune response to SARS-CoV-2. A de-identified subject ID, COVID-19 status, age in years and sex were almost always included in the sample metadata. The prospective study material was composed of cDNA or gDNA derived from T cells, B-cell-depleted T cells, or PBMCs. Deeply sampled blood TCRbeta repertoires from subjects exposed to, actively infected with, or recovered from COVID-19 were included in the dataset. The samples were drawn from two sources: the first 160 participants of the ongoing ImmuneRACE study, and 950 to 1,500 subjects contributed by 6 global collaborators. Broad study findings and their caveats: Clinical and demographic metadata were provided uncurated, with the amount varying by source and participant.

The germline V gene (reference sequence) yields SGHNT for CDR1 and YYREEE for CDR2. Spanning cysteine to phenylalanine, the CDR3 consists of 15 amino acids. Solely the CDR3 DNA is kept, with 45 bases framed from the first base. V is reduced by 4 bases and J by 2 bases, leaving a spacing of 15 bases between them. Sequencing was carried out using PBMCs or T cells enriched from blood (not recorded which). The V and J segments used are TRBV5-4 and TRBJ1-1; perhaps TRBD1 is the D gene, with 5 bases matching. This TCR was recovered from a woman under 40 who had recovered from COVID-19. The DNA sequence is given as TGTGCCAGCAGCGCCGGGAGACAGCCCAACACTGAAGCTTTCTTT. Its product reads: CASSAGRQPNTEAFF.